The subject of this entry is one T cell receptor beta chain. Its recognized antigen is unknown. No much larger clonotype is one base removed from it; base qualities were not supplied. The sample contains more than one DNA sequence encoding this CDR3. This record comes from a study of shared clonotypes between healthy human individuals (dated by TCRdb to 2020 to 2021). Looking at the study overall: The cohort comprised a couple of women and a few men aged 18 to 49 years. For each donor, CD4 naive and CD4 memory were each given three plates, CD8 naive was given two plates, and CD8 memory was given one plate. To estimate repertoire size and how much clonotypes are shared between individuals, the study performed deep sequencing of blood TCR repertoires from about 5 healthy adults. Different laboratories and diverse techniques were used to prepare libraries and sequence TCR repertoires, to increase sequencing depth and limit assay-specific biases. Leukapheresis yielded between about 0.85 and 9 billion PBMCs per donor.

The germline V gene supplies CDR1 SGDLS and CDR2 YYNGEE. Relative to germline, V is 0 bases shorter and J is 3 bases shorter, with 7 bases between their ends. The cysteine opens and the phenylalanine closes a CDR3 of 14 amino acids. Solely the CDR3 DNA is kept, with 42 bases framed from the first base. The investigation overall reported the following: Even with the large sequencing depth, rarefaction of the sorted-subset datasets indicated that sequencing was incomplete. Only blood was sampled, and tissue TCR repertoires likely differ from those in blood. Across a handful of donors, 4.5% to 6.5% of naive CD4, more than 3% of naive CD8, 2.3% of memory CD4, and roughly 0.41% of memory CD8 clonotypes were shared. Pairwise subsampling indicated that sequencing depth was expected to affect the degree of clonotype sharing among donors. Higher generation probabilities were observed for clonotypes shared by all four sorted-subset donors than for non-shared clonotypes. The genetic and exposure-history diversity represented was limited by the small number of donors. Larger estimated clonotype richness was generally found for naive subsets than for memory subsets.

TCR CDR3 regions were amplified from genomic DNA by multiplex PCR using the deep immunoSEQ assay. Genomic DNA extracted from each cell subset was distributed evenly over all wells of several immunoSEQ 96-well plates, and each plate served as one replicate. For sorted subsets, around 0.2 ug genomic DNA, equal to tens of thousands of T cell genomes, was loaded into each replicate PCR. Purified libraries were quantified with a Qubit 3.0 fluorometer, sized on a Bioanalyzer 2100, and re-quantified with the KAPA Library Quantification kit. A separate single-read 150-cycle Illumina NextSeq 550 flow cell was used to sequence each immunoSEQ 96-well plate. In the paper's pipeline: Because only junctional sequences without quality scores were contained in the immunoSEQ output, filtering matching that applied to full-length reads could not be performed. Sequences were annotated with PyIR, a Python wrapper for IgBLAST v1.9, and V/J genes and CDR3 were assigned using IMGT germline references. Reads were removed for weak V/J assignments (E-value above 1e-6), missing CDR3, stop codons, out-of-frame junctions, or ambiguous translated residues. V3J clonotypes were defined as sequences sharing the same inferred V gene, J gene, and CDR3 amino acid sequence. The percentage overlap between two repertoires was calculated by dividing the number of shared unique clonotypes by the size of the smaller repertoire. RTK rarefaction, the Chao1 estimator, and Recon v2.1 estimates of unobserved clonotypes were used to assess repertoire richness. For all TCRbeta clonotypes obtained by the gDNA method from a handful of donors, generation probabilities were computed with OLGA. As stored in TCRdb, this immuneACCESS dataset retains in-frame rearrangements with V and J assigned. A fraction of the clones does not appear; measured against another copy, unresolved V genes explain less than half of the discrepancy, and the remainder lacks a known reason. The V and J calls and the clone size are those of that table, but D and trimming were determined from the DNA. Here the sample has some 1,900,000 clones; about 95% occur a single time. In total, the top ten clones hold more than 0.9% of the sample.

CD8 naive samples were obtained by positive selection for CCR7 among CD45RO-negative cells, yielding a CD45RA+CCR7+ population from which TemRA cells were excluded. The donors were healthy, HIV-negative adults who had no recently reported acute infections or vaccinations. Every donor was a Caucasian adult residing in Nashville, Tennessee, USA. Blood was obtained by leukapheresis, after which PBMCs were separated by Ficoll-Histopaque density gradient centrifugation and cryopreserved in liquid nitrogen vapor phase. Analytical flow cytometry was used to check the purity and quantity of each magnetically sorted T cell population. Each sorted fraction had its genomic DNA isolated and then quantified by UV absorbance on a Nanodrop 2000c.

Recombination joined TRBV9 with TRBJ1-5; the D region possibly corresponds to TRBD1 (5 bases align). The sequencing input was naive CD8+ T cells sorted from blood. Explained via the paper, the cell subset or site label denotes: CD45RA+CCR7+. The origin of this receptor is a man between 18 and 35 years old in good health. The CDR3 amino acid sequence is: CASSVGRDNQPQHF. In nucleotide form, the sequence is TGTGCCAGCAGCGTAGGCAGGGACAATCAGCCCCAGCATTTT.